The TCR beta chain described here comes from a study of blood T cell repertoires in COVID-19 (dated by TCRdb to 2018 to 2020). Study-wide context: The collaborator samples originated in the United States, Italy and Spain and spanned the acute and convalescent phases of COVID-19. The prospective study material was composed of cDNA or gDNA derived from T cells, B-cell-depleted T cells, or PBMCs. The dataset comprised deeply sampled blood TCRbeta repertoires from subjects exposed to, actively infected with, or recovered from COVID-19. The repertoires were released in a freely available public database intended as a resource for research on the immune response to SARS-CoV-2. Samples came from the ongoing ImmuneRACE study (first 160 participants) plus 1,254 subjects from 6 global collaborators. Nearly every sample came with metadata listing a de-identified subject ID, COVID-19 status, age in years and sex. Where HLA class I and class II types were available, the types were taken from metadata supplied by the sample provider, not from assay-based typing. Findings and caveats that apply to the study as a whole: The quantity of clinical and demographic metadata differed by source and by participant and was supplied without curation.

The immunoSEQ Assay, a bias-controlled multiplex PCR, was used to amplify TCRbeta CDR3 regions from genomic DNA. The authors processed their data as follows. The number of nucleated cells in each sample was estimated from the amplification of reference gene primers within the assay. To quantify the absolute abundance of each unique TCRbeta CDR3 rearrangement, sequence reads were collapsed and filtered. For each sample, productive Simpson clonality was calculated as the square root of Simpson's diversity index across productive rearrangements. Sourced from immuneACCESS, this table was stored by TCRdb with only in-frame sequences that have V and J called. A share of the clones is absent; for the studies checked, an unresolved V gene accounts for under half, and the remainder has no known explanation. V and J calls and clone size are copied from that table; D and trimming were computed from the DNA. The sample contains about 47,000 clones, about 81% of them found a single time. About 27% of the sample is held by the ten biggest clonotypes.

One collaborating source in Seattle enrolled patients while the patients were actively infected and followed the patients over time throughout the course of disease. Collaborating institutions collected whole blood in K2EDTA tubes following their own protocols. For TCRbeta analysis, collaborator samples were shipped as frozen whole blood, as isolated PBMCs, or as DNA extracted from either sample type. The CDR3 runs 15 residues from the cysteine to the phenylalanine. Just CDR3 DNA is preserved here, 45 bases in frame from base 1. V is clipped by 1 base and J by 5 bases, and the sequence between their germline boundaries is 14 bases long. Taken from the germline V gene (reference sequence), the CDR1 and CDR2 loops are SEHNR and FQNEAQ. In regard to this clone: It has no known antigen specificity. No base qualities exist here, and no much larger clone lies one base off it.

The specimen sequenced was peripheral blood. The chain is encoded by TRBV7-9 joined to TRBJ2-5; a weak D assignment points to TRBD2 (7 bases agree). This sequence originates from a woman of 80 years or more with COVID-19, enrolled during active disease. The CDR3 region: CASSLVLGGPETQYF. The DNA reads TGTGCCAGCAGCTTAGTCCTCGGGGGGCCTGAGACCCAGTACTTC. Reference TRBV7-9 and TRBJ2-5 proteins supply the regions before and after the CDR3; the full variable domain is: DTGVSQNPRHKITKRGQNVTFRCDPISEHNRLYWYRQTLGQGPEFLTYFQNEAQLEKSRLLSDRFSAERPKGSFSTLEIQRTEQGDSAMYLCASSLVLGGPETQYFGPGTRLLVL.